The T cell receptor (beta chain) under discussion was sequenced for a study of tissue T cells after allogeneic stem cell transplantation. Study-wide results and caveats: Blood and spleen captured only part of the tissue TCR repertoire. Across patients, clones rarely overlapped, yet motif clusters were shared tissue-specifically. Sampling depth was limited, and the cohort was small and clinically varied.

On this clone: Its target is unknown. Germline and genes here are mouse. The read ends 1 residue before the CDR3 terminus; that terminus is restored from the germline J gene.

V trimming: 0 bases; J trimming: 8 bases; junction bases outside the gene matches: 1. The CDR3 is 13 residues long. CDR1 is NSHNY, CDR2 SYGAGN, per germline. CDR3 sequences, V/J genes, frequencies and template counts came from survey-depth TCRbeta sequencing. The protocol was immunoSEQ multiplex PCR, while the TCRdb copy is restricted to in-frame clones and leaves out a portion. Of around 590 clones listed, approximately 70% are singletons. The sequencing sample was made of liver tissue. J is TRBJ1-1 and V is TRBV13-1; 10 bases map to TRBD1. This clonotype was obtained from a female BALB/c mouse in good health. This strain has MHC haplotype H2-d. The CDR3 bases that were read are TGTGCCAGCAGTGATGCGGGACAGGGGGAAGTCTTC. This sequence encodes CASSDAGQGEVF. The complete CDR3 protein is CASSDAGQGEVFF.